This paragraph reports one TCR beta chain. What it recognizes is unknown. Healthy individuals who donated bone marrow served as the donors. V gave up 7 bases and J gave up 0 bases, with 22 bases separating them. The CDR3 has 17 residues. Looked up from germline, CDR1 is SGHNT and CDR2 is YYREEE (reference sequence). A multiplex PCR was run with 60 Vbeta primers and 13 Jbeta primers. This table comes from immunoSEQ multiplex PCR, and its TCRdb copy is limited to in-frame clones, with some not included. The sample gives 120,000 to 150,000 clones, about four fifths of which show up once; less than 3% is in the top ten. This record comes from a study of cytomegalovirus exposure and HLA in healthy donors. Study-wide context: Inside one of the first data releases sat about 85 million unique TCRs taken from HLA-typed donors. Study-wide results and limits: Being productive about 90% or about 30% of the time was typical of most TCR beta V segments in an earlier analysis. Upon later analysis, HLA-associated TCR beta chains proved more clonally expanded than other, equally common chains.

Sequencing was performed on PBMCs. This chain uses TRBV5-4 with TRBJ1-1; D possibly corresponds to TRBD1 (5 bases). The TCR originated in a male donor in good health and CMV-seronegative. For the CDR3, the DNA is TGTGCCAGCCGCCATGGGACTTCCCGGCCTCTGAACACTGAAGCTTTCTTT. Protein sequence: CASRHGTSRPLNTEAFF. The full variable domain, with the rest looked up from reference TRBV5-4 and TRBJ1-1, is ETGVTQSPTHLIKTRGQQVTLRCSSQSGHNTVSWYQQALGQGPQFIFQYYREEENGRGNFPPRFSGLQFPNYSSELNVNALELDDSALYLCASRHGTSRPLNTEAFFGQGTRLTVV.